Reported below is one T cell receptor beta chain. Described time point: neoterminal ileum biopsy at postoperative endoscopy, about 6 months after surgery. TCRB immunosequencing input was around 460 nanograms of biopsy DNA per sample. Sequencing used immunoSEQ multiplex PCR; TCRdb keeps in-frame clones, though not all of them. This repertoire shows 9,000 to 13,000 clones, about 82% found once; its top ten account for roughly 16%. The data were obtained in a study of T cell repertoires in ileal Crohn's disease. The sequenced material came from ileal tissue. This sequence originates from an adult with Crohn's disease.

The CDR3 here is CASSSDREPREQYF. The CDR3, as DNA: TGTGCCAGTAGCTCGGACAGGGAACCCCGCGAGCAGTACTTC. This chain connects TRBV19 to TRBJ2-7; TRBD1 matches 8 bases. The germline CDR1 and CDR2 sequences are LNHDA and SQIVND (reference sequence). This CDR3 contains 14 residues. After removal of 6 bases from V and 6 bases from J, the junction contained 10 bases not matched to a gene.